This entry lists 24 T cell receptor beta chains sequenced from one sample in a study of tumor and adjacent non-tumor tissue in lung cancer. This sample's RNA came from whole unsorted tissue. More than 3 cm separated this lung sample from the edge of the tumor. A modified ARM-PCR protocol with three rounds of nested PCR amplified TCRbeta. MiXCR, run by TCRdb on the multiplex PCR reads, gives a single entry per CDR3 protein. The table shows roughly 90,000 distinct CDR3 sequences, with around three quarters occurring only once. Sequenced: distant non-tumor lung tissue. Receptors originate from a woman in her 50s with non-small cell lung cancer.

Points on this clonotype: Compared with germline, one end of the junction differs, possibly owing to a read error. CDR3 residues: CASKVEWNTDAFF. The CDR3 DNA reads TGTGCCAGCAAGGTGGAATGGAACACTGATGCTTTCTTT. The J gene is TRBJ1-1, the V gene TRBV5-8, with unresolved D. The CDR3 spans 13 residues. Germline loops: CDR1 SGHTS, CDR2 YDEGEE. Full variable domain (rest looked up from reference TRBV5-8 and TRBJ1-1): EAGVTQSPTHLIKTRGQQATLRCSPISGHTSVYWYQQALGLGLQFLLWYDEGEERNRGNFPPRFSGRQFPNYSSELNVNALELEDSALYLCASKVEWNTDAFFGQGTRLTVV.

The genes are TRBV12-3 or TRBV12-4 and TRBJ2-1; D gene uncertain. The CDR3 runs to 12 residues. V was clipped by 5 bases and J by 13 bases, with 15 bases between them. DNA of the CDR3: TGTGCCAGCAGTCTCGATGGGTGTGAACAGTTCTTC. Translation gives CASSLDGCEQFF.

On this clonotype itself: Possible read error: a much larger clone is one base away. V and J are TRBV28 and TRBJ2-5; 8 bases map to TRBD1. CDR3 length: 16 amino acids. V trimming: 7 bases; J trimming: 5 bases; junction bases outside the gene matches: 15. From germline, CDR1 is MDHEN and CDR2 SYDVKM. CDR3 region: CASTQHDRGLEETQYF. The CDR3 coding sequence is TGTGCCAGCACTCAACACGACAGGGGTTTAGAGGAGACCCAGTACTTC.

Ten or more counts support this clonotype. CDR3 in amino acids: CASSPSLPRTGELFF. For the CDR3, the DNA is TGTGCCAGCAGCCCCAGCCTACCCCGGACCGGGGAGCTGTTTTTT. The chain links TRBV7-9 to TRBJ2-2; D gene uncertain. CDR3 length: 15 amino acids. V lost 5 bases to trimming and J lost 5 bases, with 15 bases between them. The V gene's germline CDR1 is SEHNR and CDR2 FQNEAQ (reference sequence).

The CDR3 sequence: CASNPGLAGGPYEQYF. For the CDR3, the DNA is TGTGCCAGCAATCCGGGACTAGCGGGAGGGCCATACGAGCAGTACTTC. V usage is TRBV27 and J usage is TRBJ2-7, with 16 bases aligning to TRBD2. The length of the CDR3 is 16 residues. Germline V gene data show CDR1 as MNHEY and CDR2 as SMNVEV (reference sequence). Germline trimming cut 7 bases from V and 4 bases from J; bases unmatched to any gene: 7.

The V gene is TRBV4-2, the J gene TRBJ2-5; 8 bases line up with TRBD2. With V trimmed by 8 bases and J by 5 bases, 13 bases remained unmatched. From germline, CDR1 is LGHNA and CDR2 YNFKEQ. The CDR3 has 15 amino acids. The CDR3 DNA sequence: TGTGCCAGCGGCCCAAACCGGGAGGGGCAGGAGACCCAGTACTTC. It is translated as CASGPNREGQETQYF.

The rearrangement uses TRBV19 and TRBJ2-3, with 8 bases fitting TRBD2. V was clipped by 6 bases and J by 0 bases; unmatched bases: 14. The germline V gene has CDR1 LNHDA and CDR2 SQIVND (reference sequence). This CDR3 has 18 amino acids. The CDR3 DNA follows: TGTGCCAGTAGCCCCGGTCGGACTAGCTTAACTAGCACAGATACGCAGTATTTT. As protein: CASSPGRTSLTSTDTQYF.

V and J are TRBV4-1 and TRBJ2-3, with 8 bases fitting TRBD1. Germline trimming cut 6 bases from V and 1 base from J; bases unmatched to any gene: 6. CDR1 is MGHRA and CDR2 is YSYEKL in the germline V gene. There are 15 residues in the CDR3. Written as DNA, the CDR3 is TGCGCCAGCAGTCAATGGGGACAGGGCACAGATACGCAGTATTTT. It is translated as CASSQWGQGTDTQYF.

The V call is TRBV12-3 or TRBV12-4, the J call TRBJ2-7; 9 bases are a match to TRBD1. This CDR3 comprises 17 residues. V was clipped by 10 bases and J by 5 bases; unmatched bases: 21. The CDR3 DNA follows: TGTGCCATCACTTTGGAGGGACCCGGACAGGGGATTAACGAGCAGTACTTC. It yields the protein CAITLEGPGQGINEQYF.

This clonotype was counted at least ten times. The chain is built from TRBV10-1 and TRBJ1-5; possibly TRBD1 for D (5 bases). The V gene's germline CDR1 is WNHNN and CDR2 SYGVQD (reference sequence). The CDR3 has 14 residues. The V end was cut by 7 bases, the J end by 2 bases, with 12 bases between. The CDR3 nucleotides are TGCGCCAGCAAAGGGGACGCTGGCAATCAGCCCCAGCATTTT. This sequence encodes CASKGDAGNQPQHF.

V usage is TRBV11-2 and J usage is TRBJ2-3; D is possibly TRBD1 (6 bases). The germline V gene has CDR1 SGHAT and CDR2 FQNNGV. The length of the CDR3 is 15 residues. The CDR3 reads CDNSLGPSGDHTQYF. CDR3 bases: TGTGACAACAGCTTAGGACCCTCAGGGGACCATACGCAGTATTTT.

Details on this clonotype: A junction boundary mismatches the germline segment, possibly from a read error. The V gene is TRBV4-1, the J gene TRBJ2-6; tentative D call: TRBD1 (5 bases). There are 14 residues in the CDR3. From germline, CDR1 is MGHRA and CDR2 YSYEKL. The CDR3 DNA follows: TGCGTCAGCAGCCAGTACTCTGGGGCCAACGTACCGACTTTC. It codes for CVSSQYSGANVPTF.

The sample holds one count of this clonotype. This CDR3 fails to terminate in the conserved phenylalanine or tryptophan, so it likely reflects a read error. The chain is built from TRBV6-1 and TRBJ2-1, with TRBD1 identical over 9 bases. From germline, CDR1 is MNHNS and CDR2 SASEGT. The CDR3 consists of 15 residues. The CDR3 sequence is CTSSERDRAYNEQFS. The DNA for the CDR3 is TGTACCAGCAGTGAAAGGGACAGGGCTTACAATGAGCAGTTCTCC.

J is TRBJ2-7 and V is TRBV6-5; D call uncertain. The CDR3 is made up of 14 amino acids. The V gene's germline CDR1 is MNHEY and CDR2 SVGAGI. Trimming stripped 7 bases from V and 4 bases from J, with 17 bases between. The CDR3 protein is CASTRHGFSYEQYF. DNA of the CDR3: TGTGCCAGCACCCGACACGGTTTCTCTTACGAGCAGTACTTC.

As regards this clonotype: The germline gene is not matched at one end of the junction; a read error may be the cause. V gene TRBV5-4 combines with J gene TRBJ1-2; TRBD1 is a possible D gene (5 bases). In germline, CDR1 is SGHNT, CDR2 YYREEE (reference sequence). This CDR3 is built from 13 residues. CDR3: CASSFQGAYGYTF. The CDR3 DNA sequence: TGCGCCAGCAGCTTTCAGGGCGCCTATGGCTACACTTTC.

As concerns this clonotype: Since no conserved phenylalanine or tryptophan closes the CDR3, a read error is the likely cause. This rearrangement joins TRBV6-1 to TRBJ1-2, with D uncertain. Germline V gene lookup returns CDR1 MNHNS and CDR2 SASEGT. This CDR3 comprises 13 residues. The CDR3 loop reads CVSTPSTGYGYTY. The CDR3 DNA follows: TGTGTCAGCACCCCTTCGACGGGCTATGGCTACACCTAC.

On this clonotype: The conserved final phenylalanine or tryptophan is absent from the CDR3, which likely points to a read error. In nucleotides, the CDR3 is TGCGGCGTTTGGTCCACAGGGGGTTTTGAGACCCAGTACTAC. Protein sequence: CGVWSTGGFETQYY. The rearrangement joins TRBV29-1 to TRBJ2-5, with TRBD1 identical over 8 bases. This CDR3 comprises 14 residues. Germline-derived CDR1 and CDR2 are SQVTM and ANQGSEA.

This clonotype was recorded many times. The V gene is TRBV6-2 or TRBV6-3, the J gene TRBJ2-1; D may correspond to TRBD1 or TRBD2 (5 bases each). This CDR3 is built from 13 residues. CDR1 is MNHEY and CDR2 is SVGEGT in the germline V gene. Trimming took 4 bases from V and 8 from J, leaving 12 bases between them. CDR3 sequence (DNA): TGTGCCAGCAGTTTGGTCAGGGACCATGAGCAGTTCTTC. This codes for CASSLVRDHEQFF.

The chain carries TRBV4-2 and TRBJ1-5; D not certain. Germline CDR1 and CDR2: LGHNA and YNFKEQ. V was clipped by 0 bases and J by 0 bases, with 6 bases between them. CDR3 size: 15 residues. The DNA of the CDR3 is TGTGCCAGCAGCCAAGAGTTTACTAGCAATCAGCCCCAGCATTTT. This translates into CASSQEFTSNQPQHF.

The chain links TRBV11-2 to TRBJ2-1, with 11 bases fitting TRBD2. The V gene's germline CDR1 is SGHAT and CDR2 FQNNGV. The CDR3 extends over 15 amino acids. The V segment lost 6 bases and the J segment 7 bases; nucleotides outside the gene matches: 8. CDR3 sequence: CASSLSSGRKNEQFF. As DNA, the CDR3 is TGTGCCAGCAGTCTATCTAGCGGGAGGAAAAATGAGCAGTTCTTC.

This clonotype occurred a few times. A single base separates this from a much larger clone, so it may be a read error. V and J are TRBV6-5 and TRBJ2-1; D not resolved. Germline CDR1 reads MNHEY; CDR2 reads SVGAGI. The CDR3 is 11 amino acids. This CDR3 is CVSRNYNEQFF. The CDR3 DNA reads TGTGTCAGCAGGAATTACAATGAGCAGTTCTTC.

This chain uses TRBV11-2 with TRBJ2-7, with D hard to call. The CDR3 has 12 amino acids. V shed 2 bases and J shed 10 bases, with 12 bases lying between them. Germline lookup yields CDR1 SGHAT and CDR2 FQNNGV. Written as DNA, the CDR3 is TGTGCCAGCAGCTTAAACAGCGCGGAACAGTACTTC. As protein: CASSLNSAEQYF.

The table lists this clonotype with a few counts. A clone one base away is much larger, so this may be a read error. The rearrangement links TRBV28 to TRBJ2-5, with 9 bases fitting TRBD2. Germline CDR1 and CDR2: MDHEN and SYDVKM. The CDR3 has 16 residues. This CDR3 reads CANSSALAGSQETQYF. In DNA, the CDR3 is TGTGCCAACAGTTCGGCGCTAGCGGGGTCCCAAGAGACCCAGTACTTC.

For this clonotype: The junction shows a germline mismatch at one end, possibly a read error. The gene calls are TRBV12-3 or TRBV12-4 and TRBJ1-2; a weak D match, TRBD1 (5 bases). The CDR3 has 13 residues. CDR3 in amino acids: CTSSPGTGYGYTF. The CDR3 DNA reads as TGTACCAGCAGTCCCGGGACGGGTTATGGCTACACCTTC.